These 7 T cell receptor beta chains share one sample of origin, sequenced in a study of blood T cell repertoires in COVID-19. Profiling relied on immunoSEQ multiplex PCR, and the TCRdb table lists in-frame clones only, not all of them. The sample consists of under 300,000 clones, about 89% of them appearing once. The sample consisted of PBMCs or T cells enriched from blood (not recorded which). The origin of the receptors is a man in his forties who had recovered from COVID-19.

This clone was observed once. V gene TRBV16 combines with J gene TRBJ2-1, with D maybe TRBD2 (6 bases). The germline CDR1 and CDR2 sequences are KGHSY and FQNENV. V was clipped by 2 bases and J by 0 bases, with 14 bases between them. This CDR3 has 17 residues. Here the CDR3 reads CASSQIGPRDSYNEQFF. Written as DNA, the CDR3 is TGTGCCAGCAGCCAAATTGGCCCGCGGGACTCCTACAATGAGCAGTTCTTC.

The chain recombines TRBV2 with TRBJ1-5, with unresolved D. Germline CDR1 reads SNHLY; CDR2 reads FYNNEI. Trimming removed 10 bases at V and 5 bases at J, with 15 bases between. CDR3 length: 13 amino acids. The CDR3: CATARFGDQPQHF. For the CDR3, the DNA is TGTGCCACCGCCAGGTTCGGGGATCAGCCCCAGCATTTT.

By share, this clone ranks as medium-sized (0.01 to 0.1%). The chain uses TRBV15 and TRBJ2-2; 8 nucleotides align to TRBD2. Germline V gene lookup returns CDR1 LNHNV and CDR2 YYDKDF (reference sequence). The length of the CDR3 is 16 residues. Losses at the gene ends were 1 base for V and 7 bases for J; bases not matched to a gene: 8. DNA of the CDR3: TGTGCCACCAGCAGAGTAACGGGAGGGCTAGTCGGGGAGCTGTTTTTT. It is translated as CATSRVTGGLVGELFF.

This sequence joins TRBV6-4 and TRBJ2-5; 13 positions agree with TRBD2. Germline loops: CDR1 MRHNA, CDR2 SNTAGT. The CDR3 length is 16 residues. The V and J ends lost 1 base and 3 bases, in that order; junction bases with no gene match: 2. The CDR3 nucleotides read TGTGCCAGCAGTGACTTGACTAGCGGGAGGAAAGAGACCCAGTACTTC. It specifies CASSDLTSGRKETQYF.

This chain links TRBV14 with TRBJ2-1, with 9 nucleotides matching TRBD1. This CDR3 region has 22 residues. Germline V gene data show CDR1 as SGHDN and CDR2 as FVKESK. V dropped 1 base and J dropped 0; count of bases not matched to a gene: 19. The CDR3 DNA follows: TGTGCCAGCAGCCAAGGATATTGGGAAGGACAGGGGTGGGGAAGCTCCTACAATGAGCAGTTCTTC. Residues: CASSQGYWEGQGWGSSYNEQFF.

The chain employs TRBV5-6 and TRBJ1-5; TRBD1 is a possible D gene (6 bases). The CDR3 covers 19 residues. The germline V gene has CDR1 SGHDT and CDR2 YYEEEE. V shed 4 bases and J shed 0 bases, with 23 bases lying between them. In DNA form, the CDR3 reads TGTGCCAGCAGCCAAACAGGGCGGGGGACATATTATAGCAATCAGCCCCAGCATTTT. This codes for CASSQTGRGTYYSNQPQHF. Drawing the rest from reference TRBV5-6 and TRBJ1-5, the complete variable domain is DAGVTQSPTHLIKTRGQQVTLRCSPKSGHDTVSWYQQALGQGPQFIFQYYEEEERQRGNFPDRFSGHQFPNYSSELNVNALLLGDSALYLCASSQTGRGTYYSNQPQHFGDGTRLSIL.

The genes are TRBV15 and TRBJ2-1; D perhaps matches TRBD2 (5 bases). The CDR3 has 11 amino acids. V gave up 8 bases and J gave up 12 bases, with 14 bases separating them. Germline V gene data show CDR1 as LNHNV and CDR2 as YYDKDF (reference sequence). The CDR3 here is CATGLPRVQFF. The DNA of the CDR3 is TGTGCCACCGGACTGCCGAGGGTGCAGTTCTTC.